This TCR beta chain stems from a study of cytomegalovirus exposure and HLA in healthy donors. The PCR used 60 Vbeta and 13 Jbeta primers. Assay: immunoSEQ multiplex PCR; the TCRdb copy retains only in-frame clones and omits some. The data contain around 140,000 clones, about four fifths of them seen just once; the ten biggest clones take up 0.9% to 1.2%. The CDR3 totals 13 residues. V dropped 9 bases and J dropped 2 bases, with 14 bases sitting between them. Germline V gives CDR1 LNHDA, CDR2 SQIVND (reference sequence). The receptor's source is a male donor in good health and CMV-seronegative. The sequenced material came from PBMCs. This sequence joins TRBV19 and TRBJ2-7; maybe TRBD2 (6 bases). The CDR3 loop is CASGGARAYEQYF. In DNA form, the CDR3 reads TGTGCCAGCGGCGGGGCCAGGGCCTACGAGCAGTACTTC.